Only a few counts were recorded for the clone carrying this T cell receptor (beta chain). The data belong to a study of cytomegalovirus exposure and HLA in healthy donors. Germline V gene lookup returns CDR1 MNHEY and CDR2 SMNVEV (reference sequence). The CDR3 has 15 amino acids. After removal of 8 bases from V and 2 bases from J, the junction contained 9 bases not matched to a gene. The donors gave bone marrow, and they were healthy. PCR employed 60 Vbeta and 13 Jbeta primers. The table came from immunoSEQ multiplex PCR; TCRdb's copy has only in-frame clones and leaves some out. The table lists about 140,000 clones, around four fifths of them singletons.

The V and J genes are TRBV27 and TRBJ2-1; 7 bases match TRBD2. Sequencing was done on a sample of PBMCs. The clonotype comes from a woman aged 40 to 50 in good health and CMV-seronegative. This chain's CDR3 is CASSLRGVTYNEQFF. The CDR3, as DNA: TGTGCCAGCTCCCTTCGGGGGGTCACCTACAATGAGCAGTTCTTC.